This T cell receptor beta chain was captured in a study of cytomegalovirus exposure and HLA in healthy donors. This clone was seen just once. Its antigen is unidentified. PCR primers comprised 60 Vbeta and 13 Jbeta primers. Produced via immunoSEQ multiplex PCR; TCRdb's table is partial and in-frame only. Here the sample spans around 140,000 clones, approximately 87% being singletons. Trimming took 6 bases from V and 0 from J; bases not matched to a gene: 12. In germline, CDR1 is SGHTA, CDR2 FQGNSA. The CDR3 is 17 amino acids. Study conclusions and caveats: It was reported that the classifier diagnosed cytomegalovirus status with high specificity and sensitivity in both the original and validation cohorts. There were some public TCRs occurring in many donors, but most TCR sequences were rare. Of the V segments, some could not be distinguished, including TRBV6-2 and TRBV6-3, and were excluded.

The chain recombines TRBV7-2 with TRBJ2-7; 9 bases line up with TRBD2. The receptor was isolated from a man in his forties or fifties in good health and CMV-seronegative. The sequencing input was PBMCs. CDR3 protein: CASSPGLAVRGSYEQYF. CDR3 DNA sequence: TGTGCCAGCAGTCCGGGACTAGCAGTCAGAGGCTCCTACGAGCAGTACTTC.